This is a list of T cell receptor beta chains from one sample in a study of graft-versus-host responses after intestinal transplantation. Profiled with immunoSEQ multiplex PCR; TCRdb holds only in-frame clones, not every one. The data show 75,000 to 90,000 clones, with about 89% seen just once and roughly 0.31% held by the top ten. For these receptors, no antigen is known. Sample: unstimulated CD4+ T cells sorted from spleen or lymph node cells, taken before intestinal transplant. These receptors were taken from a human donor who received an intestinal transplant. CDR3s include the opening cysteine and the closing phenylalanine or tryptophan. A D gene is named only where the DNA matches it firmly. For some rows the clone size is stated as once, few or many, or as a class when expanded; others skip it.

CDR3nt | CDR3aa | abundance | d_gene | j_gene | v_gene
TGTGCCAGCAGCTTACCCCGAGATACGCAGTATTTT | CASSLPRDTQYF | NA | NA | TRBJ2-3 | TRBV7-8
TGTGCCTGGAGCCGGGGGGACACAGATACGCAGTATTTT | CAWSRGDTDTQYF | NA | TRBD2 | TRBJ2-3 | TRBV30
TGTGCCAGCAGCTTAAGGGCCGGGACTAGCGGACCTCACACTAGCACAGATACGCAGTATTTT | CASSLRAGTSGPHTSTDTQYF | NA | TRBD2 | TRBJ2-3 | TRBV7-6
TGTGCCAGCAGCTTCGGACTAGCGGGGAGAGATACGCAGTATTTT | CASSFGLAGRDTQYF | NA | TRBD2 | TRBJ2-3 | TRBV6-5
TGTGCCAGCAGCTTCCTTCCCTTGACAGGGATCACAGATACGCAGTATTTT | CASSFLPLTGITDTQYF | NA | TRBD1 | TRBJ2-3 | TRBV5-6
TGTGCCAGCAGTTACTCTGTTTCGGGAGAAGCTTTCTTT | CASSYSVSGEAFF | once | NA | TRBJ1-1 | TRBV6-5
TGTGCCAGCTCACCATCGGGGACAGATACGCAGTATTTT | CASSPSGTDTQYF | few | NA | TRBJ2-3 | TRBV18
TGTGCCAGCAGCTTAATGGGACAGGGGAACTCCTACGAGCAGTACTTC | CASSLMGQGNSYEQYF | once | TRBD1 | TRBJ2-7 | TRBV7-9
TGCGCCAGCAGCTACCGGGGGGCCCTAGGCACAGATACGCAGTATTTT | CASSYRGALGTDTQYF | NA | NA | TRBJ2-3 | TRBV5-1
TGTGCCAGCGGGACGACAGGGAAAGGCCACGAGCAGTACTTC | CASGTTGKGHEQYF | NA | TRBD1 | TRBJ2-7 | TRBV28
TGTGCCAGCAGCTTAGGGACTAGCGCTCTCTTCTTGAACACCGGGGAGCTGTTTTTT | CASSLGTSALFLNTGELFF | NA | TRBD2 | TRBJ2-2 | TRBV7-8
TGTGCCAGCAGTGGCAACCCCCGACTAGCGGGATACAATGAGCAGTTCTTC | CASSGNPRLAGYNEQFF | once | TRBD2 | TRBJ2-1 | TRBV25-1
TGCAGCGTCGGGACAGGCATTCCATACGAGCAGTACTTC | CSVGTGIPYEQYF | NA | TRBD1 | TRBJ2-7 | TRBV29-1
TGTGCCAGTAGCGGGAACACTGAAGCTTTCTTT | CASSGNTEAFF | NA | NA | TRBJ1-1 | TRBV19
TGTGCCACCAGCAGAAGACAGGGGGACTTTGAAAAACTGTTTTTT | CATSRRQGDFEKLFF | once | TRBD1 | TRBJ1-4 | TRBV15
TGTGCCAGCAGCTTGGTTGGGGGGACCCGACCTAGCACAGATACGCAGTATTTT | CASSLVGGTRPSTDTQYF | NA | NA | TRBJ2-3 | TRBV5-6
TGTGCCAGCAGCCAAGATCGGAGCTACGAGCAGTACTTC | CASSQDRSYEQYF | NA | NA | TRBJ2-7 | TRBV4-2
TGTGCCAGCACTGAGACTAGATCCTACAATGAGCAGTTCTTC | CASTETRSYNEQFF | NA | NA | TRBJ2-1 | TRBV6-1
TGCGCCAGCAGCTCGGACAGGGGGCTCGAGCAGTACTTC | CASSSDRGLEQYF | NA | TRBD1 | TRBJ2-7 | TRBV5-1
TGTGCCAGCAGTTTATTTCTGGGCAGGGAGAACACTGAAGCTTTCTTT | CASSLFLGRENTEAFF | NA | NA | TRBJ1-1 | TRBV27
TGTGCCAGTAGTACGGCAGGAGGAGACTATGGCTACACCTTC | CASSTAGGDYGYTF | NA | NA | TRBJ1-2 | TRBV19
TGCGCCAGCAGCCCAGGTCAAGAGACCCAGTACTTC | CASSPGQETQYF | NA | NA | TRBJ2-5 | TRBV10-2